This T cell receptor (beta chain) is drawn from a study of early stage breast cancer tumors. Study-level results: Compared with adjacent normal breast, tumors showed about 2.4-fold denser, more clonal T cells.

V was pared by 5 bases and J by 8 bases, with 12 bases between. The germline V gene has CDR1 LNHDA and CDR2 SQIVND (reference sequence). This CDR3 has 12 amino acids. Blood replicates held 0.5 ug DNA, tumor or normal breast roughly 1.5 ug, two each. The data were produced by immunoSEQ multiplex PCR, yet TCRdb's version contains in-frame clones alone and is incomplete. The sample consists of roughly 53,000 clones, under 95% of them appearing once. In the case of this clone: Its antigen is undetermined.

This sequence joins TRBV19 and TRBJ1-2; D gene ambiguous. The sequence derives from a person between 65 and 79 years old with breast cancer. The sample was blood. CDR3 in amino acids: CASSRVGGGYTF. The CDR3 nucleotides are TGTGCCAGTAGTCGAGTTGGAGGGGGCTACACCTTC.